Below are 3 T cell receptor beta chains sequenced from a single sample in a study of vaccination and CD4 T cells after COVID-19 (dated by TCRdb to between 2021 and 2022). Preparation of the library involved PCR. The reads were generated on an Illumina iSeq 100. TCR sequencing of DNA from cultured CD4+ T cells used the Oncomine TCR Beta short-read assay at the Johns Hopkins FTIC core. Starting from the raw public reads, TCRdb applied fastp trimming at Q25, assembled clones with MiXCR and retained in-frame beta chains. Each entry merges the rows of one CDR3 protein and shows their most common DNA and genes. This sample has around 13,000 distinct CDR3 sequences in its table, and roughly half of those were observed once. Under 20% of the sample belongs to the ten largest clones. The label giving this sample's treatment or condition can be read as: roughly 10-day PBMC culture with coronavirus spike peptide pools or control peptides (ViraFEST assay).

These receptors' targets are unknown. The specimen sequenced was CD4+ T cells from blood, cultured in vitro. The source of these receptors is a human donor who had recovered from COVID-19.

The gene calls are TRBV10-3 and TRBJ2-2, with 10 bases that match TRBD1. Germline CDR1 reads ENHRY; CDR2 reads SYGVKD. V was clipped by 6 bases and J by 5 bases; unmatched bases: 3. The CDR3 spans 14 residues. CDR3 region: CAIRTGGRTGELFF. In DNA, the CDR3 is TGTGCCATCAGGACAGGGGGCCGGACCGGGGAGCTGTTTTTT.

The J gene is TRBJ2-3, the V gene TRBV6-2 or TRBV6-3; TRBD2 agrees at 13 bases. Germline V gene lookup returns CDR1 MNHEY and CDR2 SVGEGT. The CDR3 runs 19 residues. Unmatched junction bases numbered 8, after V lost 2 bases and J lost 0 bases. The CDR3 DNA reads as TGTGCCAGCAGTTACCCGGGACTAGCGGGACGGACTAGCACAGATACGCAGTATTTT. Translation gives CASSYPGLAGRTSTDTQYF.

The chain carries TRBV7-2 and TRBJ2-1; 8 bases are shared with TRBD2. This CDR3 comprises 15 residues. The germline gives CDR1 SGHTA, CDR2 FQGNSA. With 5 bases clipped from V and 4 bases from J, the junction kept 7 bases outside the gene matches. In DNA, the CDR3 is TGTGCCAGCAGCATCGGACTAGCAGCGTACAATGAGCAGTTCTTC. This encodes CASSIGLAAYNEQFF.